This T cell receptor (beta chain) was recorded in a study of blood T cell repertoires in COVID-19. For the study at large: PBMCs, B-cell-depleted T cells, or T cells were the source of the cDNA or gDNA that made up the material.

Profiling relied on immunoSEQ multiplex PCR, and the TCRdb table lists in-frame clones only, not all of them. The sample has 77,000 or so clones, roughly 84% seen once; the top ten hold approximately 6.9%. The source material was peripheral blood. The receptor's source is a man younger than 45 with COVID-19, enrolled during active disease.

The chain's CDR3 is CSAQTGSGYGYTF. Here the CDR3 DNA reads TGCAGCGCTCAGACAGGTTCGGGGTATGGCTACACCTTC. V gene TRBV29-1 combines with J gene TRBJ1-2, with D possibly TRBD1 on 6 matching bases. V was shortened by 7 bases and J by 5 bases, with 17 bases between the two germline ends. CDR3 length equals 13 residues. Germline CDR1 reads SQVTM; CDR2 reads ANQGSEA.